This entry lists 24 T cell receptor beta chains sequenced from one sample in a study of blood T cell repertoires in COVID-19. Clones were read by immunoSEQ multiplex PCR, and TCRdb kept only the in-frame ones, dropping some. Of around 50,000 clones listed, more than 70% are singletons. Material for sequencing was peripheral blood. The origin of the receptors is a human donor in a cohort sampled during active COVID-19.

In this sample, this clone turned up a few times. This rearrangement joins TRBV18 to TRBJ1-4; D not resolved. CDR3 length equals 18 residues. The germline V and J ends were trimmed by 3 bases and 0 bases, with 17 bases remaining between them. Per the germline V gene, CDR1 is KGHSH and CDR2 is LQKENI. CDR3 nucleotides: TGTGCCAGCTCACCCCGCCCCTCACTCCACCCAACTAATGAAAAACTGTTTTTT. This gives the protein CASSPRPSLHPTNEKLFF.

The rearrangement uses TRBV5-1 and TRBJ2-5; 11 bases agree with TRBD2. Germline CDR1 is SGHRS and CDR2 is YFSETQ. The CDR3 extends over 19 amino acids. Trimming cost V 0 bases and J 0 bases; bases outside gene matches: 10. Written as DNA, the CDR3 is TGCGCCAGCAGCTTGGGAGGGGCTAGCGGGAGGAACTACCAAGAGACCCAGTACTTC. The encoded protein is CASSLGGASGRNYQETQYF.

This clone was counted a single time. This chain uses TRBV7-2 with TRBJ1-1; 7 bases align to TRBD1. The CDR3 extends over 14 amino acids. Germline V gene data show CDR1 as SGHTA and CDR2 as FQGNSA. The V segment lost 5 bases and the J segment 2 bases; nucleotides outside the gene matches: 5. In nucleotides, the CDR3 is TGTGCCAGCAGCCAAGGGGACAGTAACACTGAAGCTTTCTTT. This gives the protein CASSQGDSNTEAFF.

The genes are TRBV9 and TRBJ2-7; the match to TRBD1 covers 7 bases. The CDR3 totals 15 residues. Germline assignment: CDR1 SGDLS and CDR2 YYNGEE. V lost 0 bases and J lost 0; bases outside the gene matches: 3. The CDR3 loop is CASSVEGARSYEQYF. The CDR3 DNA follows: TGTGCCAGCAGCGTAGAGGGGGCGCGCTCCTACGAGCAGTACTTC.

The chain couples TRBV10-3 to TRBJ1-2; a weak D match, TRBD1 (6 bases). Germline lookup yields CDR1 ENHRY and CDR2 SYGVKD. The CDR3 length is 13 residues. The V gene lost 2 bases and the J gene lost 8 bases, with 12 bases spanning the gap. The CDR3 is CAISERGAQGYTF. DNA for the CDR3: TGTGCCATCAGTGAGCGGGGGGCTCAGGGCTACACCTTC.

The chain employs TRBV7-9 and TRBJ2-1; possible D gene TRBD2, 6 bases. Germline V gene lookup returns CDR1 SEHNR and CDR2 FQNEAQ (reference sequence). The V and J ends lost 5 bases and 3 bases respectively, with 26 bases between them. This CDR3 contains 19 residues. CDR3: CASSKAGLVGDSLYNEQFF. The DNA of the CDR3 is TGTGCCAGCAGCAAAGCGGGTCTGGTGGGGGACTCACTCTACAATGAGCAGTTCTTC.

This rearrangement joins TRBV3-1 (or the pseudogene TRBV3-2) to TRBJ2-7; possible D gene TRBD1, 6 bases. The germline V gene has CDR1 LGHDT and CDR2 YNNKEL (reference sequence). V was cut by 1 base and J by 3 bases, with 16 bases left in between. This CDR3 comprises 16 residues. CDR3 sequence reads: CASSQGLGQGIYEQYF. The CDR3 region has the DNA TGTGCCAGCAGCCAAGGTTTGGGCCAGGGGATCTACGAGCAGTACTTC.

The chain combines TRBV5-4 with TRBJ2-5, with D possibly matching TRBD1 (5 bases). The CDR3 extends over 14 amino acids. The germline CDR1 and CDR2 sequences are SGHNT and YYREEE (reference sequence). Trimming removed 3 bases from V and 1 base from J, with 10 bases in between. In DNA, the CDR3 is TGTGCCAGCAGCTCGGACACGGCCCAAGAGACCCAGTACTTC. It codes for CASSSDTAQETQYF.

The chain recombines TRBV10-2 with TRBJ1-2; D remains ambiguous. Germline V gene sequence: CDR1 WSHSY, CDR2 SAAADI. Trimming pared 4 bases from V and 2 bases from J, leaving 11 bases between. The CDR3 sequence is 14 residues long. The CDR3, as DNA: TGCGCCAGCAGTGCAGGACTGTCGAACTATGGCTACACCTTC. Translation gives CASSAGLSNYGYTF.

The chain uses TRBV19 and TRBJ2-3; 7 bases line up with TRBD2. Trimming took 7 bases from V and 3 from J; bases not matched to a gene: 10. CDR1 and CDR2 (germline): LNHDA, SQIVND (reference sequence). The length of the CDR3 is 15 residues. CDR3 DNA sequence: TGTGCCAGTAACCGTGCGGGAGTTGTAACAGATACGCAGTATTTT. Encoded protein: CASNRAGVVTDTQYF.

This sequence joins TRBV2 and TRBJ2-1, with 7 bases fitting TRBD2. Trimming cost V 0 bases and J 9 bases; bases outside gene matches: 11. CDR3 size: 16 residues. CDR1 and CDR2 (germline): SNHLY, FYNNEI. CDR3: CASSEAQRRGVFEQFF. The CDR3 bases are TGTGCCAGCAGTGAAGCGCAGAGACGGGGGGTTTTTGAGCAGTTCTTC.

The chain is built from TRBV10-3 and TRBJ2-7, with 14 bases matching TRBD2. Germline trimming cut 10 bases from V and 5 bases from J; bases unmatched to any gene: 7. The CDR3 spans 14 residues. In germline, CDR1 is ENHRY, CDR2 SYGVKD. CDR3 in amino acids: CATQGLAGGNEQYF. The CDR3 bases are TGTGCCACCCAAGGACTAGCGGGAGGTAACGAGCAGTACTTC.

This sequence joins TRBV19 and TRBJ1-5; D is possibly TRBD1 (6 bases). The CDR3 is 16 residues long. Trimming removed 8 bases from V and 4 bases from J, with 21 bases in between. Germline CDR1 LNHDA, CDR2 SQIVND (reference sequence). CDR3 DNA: TGTGCCAGTCACCCACAGGGAGTCGTAGTAAATCAGCCCCAGCATTTT. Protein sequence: CASHPQGVVVNQPQHF. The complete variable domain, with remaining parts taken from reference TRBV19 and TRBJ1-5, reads DGGITQSPKYLFRKEGQNVTLSCEQNLNHDAMYWYRQDPGQGLRLIYYSQIVNDFQKGDIAEGYSVSREKKESFPLTVTSAQKNPTAFYLCASHPQGVVVNQPQHFGDGTRLSIL.

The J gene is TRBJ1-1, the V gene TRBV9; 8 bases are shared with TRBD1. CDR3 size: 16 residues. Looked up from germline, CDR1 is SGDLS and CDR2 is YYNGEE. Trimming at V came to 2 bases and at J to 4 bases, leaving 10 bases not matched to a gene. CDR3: CASSVTPIGQGTEAFF. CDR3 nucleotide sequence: TGTGCCAGCAGCGTTACCCCAATTGGACAGGGCACTGAAGCTTTCTTT.

The CDR3 is CASSWRPGQGVQPQHF. CDR3 nucleotides: TGTGCCAGCAGCTGGAGACCGGGACAGGGGGTTCAGCCCCAGCATTTT. The V call is TRBV7-9, the J call TRBJ1-5, with TRBD1 matching over 11 bases. This CDR3 is 16 amino acids long. The V segment lost 4 bases and the J segment 6 bases; nucleotides outside the gene matches: 8. The V gene's germline CDR1 is SEHNR and CDR2 FQNEAQ (reference sequence). Full variable domain (remainder filled in from reference TRBV7-9 and TRBJ1-5): DTGVSQNPRHKITKRGQNVTFRCDPISEHNRLYWYRQTLGQGPEFLTYFQNEAQLEKSRLLSDRFSAERPKGSFSTLEIQRTEQGDSAMYLCASSWRPGQGVQPQHFGDGTRLSIL.

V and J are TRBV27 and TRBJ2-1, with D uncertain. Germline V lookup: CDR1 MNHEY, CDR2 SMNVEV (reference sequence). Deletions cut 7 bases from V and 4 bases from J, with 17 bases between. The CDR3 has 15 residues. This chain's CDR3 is CASTRPGSFYNEQFF. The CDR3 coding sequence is TGTGCCAGCACTCGGCCCGGGTCCTTTTACAATGAGCAGTTCTTC.

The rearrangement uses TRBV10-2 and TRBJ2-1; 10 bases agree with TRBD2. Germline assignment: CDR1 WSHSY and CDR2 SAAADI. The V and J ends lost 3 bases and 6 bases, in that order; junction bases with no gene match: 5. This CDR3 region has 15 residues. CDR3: CASSEGLAAFNEQFF. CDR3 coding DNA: TGCGCCAGCAGTGAAGGACTAGCGGCATTCAATGAGCAGTTCTTC.

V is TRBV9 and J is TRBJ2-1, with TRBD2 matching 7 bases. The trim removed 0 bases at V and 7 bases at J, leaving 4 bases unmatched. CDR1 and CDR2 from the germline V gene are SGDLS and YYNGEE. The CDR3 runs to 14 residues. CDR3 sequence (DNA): TGTGCCAGCAGCGTAGGCGGGAGCGGGAATGAGCAGTTCTTC. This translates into CASSVGGSGNEQFF.

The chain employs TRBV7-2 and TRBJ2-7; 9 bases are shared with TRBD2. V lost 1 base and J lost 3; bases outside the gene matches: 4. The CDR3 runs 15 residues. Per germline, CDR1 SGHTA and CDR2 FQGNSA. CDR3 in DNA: TGTGCCAGCAGCTTAGGCGGGGGGGCCAGCTACGAGCAGTACTTC. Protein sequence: CASSLGGGASYEQYF.

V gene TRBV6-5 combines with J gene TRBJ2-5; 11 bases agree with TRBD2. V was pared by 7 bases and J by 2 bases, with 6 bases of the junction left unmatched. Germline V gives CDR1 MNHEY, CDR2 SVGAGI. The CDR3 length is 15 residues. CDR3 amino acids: CASIRTSGFQETQYF. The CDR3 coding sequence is TGTGCCAGCATACGGACTAGCGGGTTTCAAGAGACCCAGTACTTC.

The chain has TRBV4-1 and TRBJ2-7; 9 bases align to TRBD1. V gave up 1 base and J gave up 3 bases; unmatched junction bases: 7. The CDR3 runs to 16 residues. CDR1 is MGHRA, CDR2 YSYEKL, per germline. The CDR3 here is CASSQGGTGSIYEQYF. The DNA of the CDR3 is TGCGCCAGCAGCCAAGGAGGGACAGGGAGCATCTACGAGCAGTACTTC.

The CDR3 spells CASSPPGASYEQYF. CDR3 nucleotide sequence: TGTGCCAGCTCACCACCCGGTGCCTCCTACGAGCAGTACTTC. The chain couples TRBV18 to TRBJ2-7; D uncertain. CDR1 and CDR2 from the germline V gene are KGHSH and LQKENI. V was pared by 0 bases and J by 0 bases, with 6 bases between. This CDR3 region has 14 residues.

The CDR3 coding sequence is TGTGCCAGCATAAGAAGAGACACCGGGGAGCTGTTTTTT. Residues: CASIRRDTGELFF. This chain joins TRBV2 and TRBJ2-2, with D unresolved. The V gene lost 7 bases and the J gene lost 3 bases, with 9 bases spanning the gap. This CDR3 region has 13 residues. Germline assignment: CDR1 SNHLY and CDR2 FYNNEI.

In DNA form, the CDR3 reads TGTGCCAGCAGCTTGGACGGACTAGCGGGAGGCCGTACCACCTACGAGCAGTACTTC. Translating gives CASSLDGLAGGRTTYEQYF. V is TRBV5-4 and J is TRBJ2-7; 14 bases line up with TRBD2. J was trimmed by 2 bases and V by 0 bases; bases with no gene match: 10. The CDR3 has 19 residues. CDR1 and CDR2 (germline): SGHNT, YYREEE (reference sequence). The variable domain in full, completed from reference TRBV5-4 and TRBJ2-7, reads ETGVTQSPTHLIKTRGQQVTLRCSSQSGHNTVSWYQQALGQGPQFIFQYYREEENGRGNFPPRFSGLQFPNYSSELNVNALELDDSALYLCASSLDGLAGGRTTYEQYFGPGTRLTVT.